These 10 T cell receptor beta chains came from one sample sequenced in a study of radiotherapy plus CTLA-4 blockade in lung cancer (dated by TCRdb to 2016 to 2018). Libraries were prepared through the immunoSEQ multiplex PCR assay. TCRdb's version of the immuneACCESS table is confined to in-frame rearrangements and falls short of the full clone set. An unresolved V gene accounts for under half of the shortfall where checked; the remainder is of unknown origin. Here the sample has more than 25,000 clones; approximately 81% occur a single time. The top ten constitute over 15% of the sample. The sample here was peripheral blood, taken from a patient treated with radiotherapy plus ipilimumab. The origin of the receptors is a human donor with non-small cell lung cancer that progressed on radiotherapy plus ipilimumab.

Regarding this clone: At one boundary the junction diverges from the germline segment, which might be a read error. The chain links TRBV7-3 to TRBJ2-1; D is perhaps TRBD1 (6 bases). This CDR3 is 15 amino acids long. Germline lookup yields CDR1 SGHTA and CDR2 FQGTGA. For the CDR3, the DNA is TGTGCCAGCAGCCTAACACAGGGAAAGGACAATGAGCAGTTCTTC. Amino acids: CASSLTQGKDNEQFF.

The chain is built from TRBV10-3 and TRBJ1-4, with D possibly matching TRBD1 (6 bases). The CDR3 consists of 14 residues. The V gene lost 7 bases and the J gene lost 8 bases, with 17 bases spanning the gap. CDR1 and CDR2 (germline): ENHRY, SYGVKD. The CDR3 DNA follows: TGTGCCATCACGGAGGGGGTTCCGGGCGAAAAACTGTTTTTT. Amino acid sequence: CAITEGVPGEKLFF.

This sequence joins TRBV7-9 and TRBJ2-1; the D is unclear. With 5 bases removed from V and 4 bases from J, the gap between germline ends came to 21 bases. Germline CDR1 is SEHNR and CDR2 is FQNEAQ (reference sequence). The CDR3 has 17 amino acids. For the CDR3, the DNA is TGTGCCAGCAGCAAACAACTGGGGAACCCGAAATACAATGAGCAGTTCTTC. Its translation: CASSKQLGNPKYNEQFF.

This rearrangement joins TRBV5-4 to TRBJ2-1; TRBD2 matches at 7 bases. CDR3 size: 15 residues. V gave up 2 bases and J gave up 4 bases; unmatched junction bases: 6. CDR1 is SGHNT, CDR2 YYREEE, per germline (reference sequence). This CDR3 is CASSFSGTMYNEQFF. In nucleotides, the CDR3 is TGTGCCAGCAGCTTCAGCGGGACCATGTACAATGAGCAGTTCTTC. Full variable domain (outside the CDR3, taken from reference TRBV5-4 and TRBJ2-1): ETGVTQSPTHLIKTRGQQVTLRCSSQSGHNTVSWYQQALGQGPQFIFQYYREEENGRGNFPPRFSGLQFPNYSSELNVNALELDDSALYLCASSFSGTMYNEQFFGPGTRLTVL.

The chain links TRBV30 to TRBJ1-4; D not certain. CDR1 is GTSNPN and CDR2 is SVGIG in the germline V gene (reference sequence). Trimming stripped 3 bases from V and 6 bases from J, with 8 bases between. This CDR3 has 12 amino acids. CDR3 amino acids: CAWSLNYEKLFF. The CDR3 DNA is TGTGCCTGGAGCCTTAACTATGAAAAACTGTTTTTT.

In the case of this clone: Sequence at one end of the junction differs from germline and may be a read error. The chain is built from TRBV5-4 and TRBJ2-7; the match to TRBD1 covers 7 bases. This CDR3 spans 15 amino acids. Germline values: CDR1 SGHNT, CDR2 YYREEE (reference sequence). CDR3 nucleotide sequence: TGCGCCAGCAGCCAAGGTGTCAGGGGGTCTGGGGAGCAGTACTTC. Translating gives CASSQGVRGSGEQYF. Together with reference TRBV5-4 and TRBJ2-7, the CDR3 gives the full variable domain: ETGVTQSPTHLIKTRGQQVTLRCSSQSGHNTVSWYQQALGQGPQFIFQYYREEENGRGNFPPRFSGLQFPNYSSELNVNALELDDSALYLCASSQGVRGSGEQYFGPGTRLTVT.

This chain connects TRBV6-1 to TRBJ2-2; D might be TRBD1 or TRBD2, each matching 7 bases. CDR1 and CDR2 (germline): MNHNS, SASEGT. This CDR3 spans 14 amino acids. With 10 bases removed from V and 4 bases from J, the gap between germline ends came to 16 bases. For the CDR3, the DNA is TGTGCCACCCGGTGGGAGGGGGCCACCGGGGAGCTGTTTTTT. As protein: CATRWEGATGELFF.

The chain couples TRBV18 to TRBJ2-7; 7 bases map to TRBD1. Germline lookup yields CDR1 KGHSH and CDR2 LQKENI. The CDR3 is made up of 13 amino acids. V was clipped by 4 bases and J by 0 bases; unmatched bases: 0. CDR3 region: CASSRQGSYEQYF. In nucleotides, the CDR3 is TGTGCCAGCTCACGACAGGGCTCCTACGAGCAGTACTTC. Variable domain in full (rest from reference TRBV18 and TRBJ2-7): NAGVMQNPRHLVRRRGQEARLRCSPMKGHSHVYWYRQLPEEGLKFMVYLQKENIIDESGMPKERFSAEFPKEGPSILRIQQVVRGDSAAYFCASSRQGSYEQYFGPGTRLTVT.

Of note for this clone: Other DNA sequences in this specimen translate into the identical CDR3. This chain joins TRBV25-1 and TRBJ2-7, with 7 nucleotides matching TRBD2. CDR1 is MGHDK, CDR2 SYGVNS, per germline. CDR3 length: 14 residues. J gave up 5 bases and V 6 bases, and 10 bases lay outside the gene matches. This CDR3 reads CASRPTSEPDEQYF. CDR3 DNA sequence: TGTGCCAGCAGACCTACTAGCGAACCGGACGAGCAGTACTTC.

The chain carries TRBV13 and TRBJ1-1; D gene unclear. The germline V gene has CDR1 PRHDT and CDR2 FYEKMQ (reference sequence). V lost 0 bases and J 1 base, leaving 12 bases between the germline ends. The CDR3 consists of 16 residues. The CDR3 loop is CASSLGEWAENTEAFF. CDR3 sequence (DNA): TGTGCCAGCAGCTTAGGCGAGTGGGCAGAGAACACTGAAGCTTTCTTT.